This TCR beta chain comes out of a study of blood T cell repertoires in COVID-19. Produced via immunoSEQ multiplex PCR; TCRdb's table is partial and in-frame only. This table has approximately 120,000 clones, more than 70% appearing once. This clonotype was sampled from a human donor in a cohort sampled during active COVID-19. The specimen sequenced was peripheral blood.

CDR3 sequence (DNA): TGTGCCATCAGTCGAGGGGGAGCCGAATCCACAGATACGCAGTATTTT. Translating it yields CAISRGGAESTDTQYF. The gene calls are TRBV10-3 and TRBJ2-3; a weak D match, TRBD1 (6 bases). Germline V lookup: CDR1 ENHRY, CDR2 SYGVKD. There are 16 residues in the CDR3. Trimming shortened V by 5 bases and J by 2 bases, and 17 bases separated the two germline ends.